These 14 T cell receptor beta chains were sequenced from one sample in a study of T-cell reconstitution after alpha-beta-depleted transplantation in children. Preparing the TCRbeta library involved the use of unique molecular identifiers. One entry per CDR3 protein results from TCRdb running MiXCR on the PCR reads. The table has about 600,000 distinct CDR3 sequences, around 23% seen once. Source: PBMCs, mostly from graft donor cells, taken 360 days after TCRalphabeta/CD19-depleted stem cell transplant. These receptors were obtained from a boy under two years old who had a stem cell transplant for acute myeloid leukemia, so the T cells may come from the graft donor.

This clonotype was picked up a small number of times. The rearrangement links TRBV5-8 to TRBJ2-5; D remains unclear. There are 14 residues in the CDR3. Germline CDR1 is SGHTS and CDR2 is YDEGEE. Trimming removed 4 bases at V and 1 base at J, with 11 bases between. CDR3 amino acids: CASSTGMSQETQYF. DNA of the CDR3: TGTGCCAGCAGCACTGGGATGAGCCAAGAGACCCAGTACTTC.

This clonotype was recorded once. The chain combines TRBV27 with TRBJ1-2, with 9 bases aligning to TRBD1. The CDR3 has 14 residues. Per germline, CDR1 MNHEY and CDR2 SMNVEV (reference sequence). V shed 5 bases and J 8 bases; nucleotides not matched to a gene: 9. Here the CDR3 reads CASSVLGDRDGYTF. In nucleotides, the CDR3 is TGTGCCAGCAGTGTCCTTGGGGACAGGGACGGCTACACCTTC.

CDR3 in DNA: TGCAGTGCTAGAGTGGGTAGCGGGGCTTACAATGAGCAGTTCTTC. It translates to CSARVGSGAYNEQFF. V is TRBV20-1 and J is TRBJ2-1, with 8 bases lining up with TRBD2. The CDR3 runs 15 residues. The germline V gene has CDR1 DFQATT and CDR2 SNEGSKA (reference sequence). After removal of 1 base from V and 4 bases from J, the junction contained 6 bases not matched to a gene.

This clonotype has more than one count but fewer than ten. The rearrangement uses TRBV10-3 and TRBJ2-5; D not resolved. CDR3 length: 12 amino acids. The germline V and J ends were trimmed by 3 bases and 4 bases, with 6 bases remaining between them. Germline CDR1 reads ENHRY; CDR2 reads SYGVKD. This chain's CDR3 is CAISEGSETQYF. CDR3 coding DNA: TGTGCCATCAGTGAAGGATCAGAGACCCAGTACTTC.

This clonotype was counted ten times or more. CDR3 DNA: TGCGCCAGCAGCTTGGAGGATTCCTACGAGCAGTACTTC. Translation: CASSLEDSYEQYF. This chain joins TRBV5-1 and TRBJ2-7, with D unclear. The CDR3 runs 13 residues. The germline V gene has CDR1 SGHRS and CDR2 YFSETQ. Trimming took 0 bases from V and 1 from J, leaving 5 bases between them.

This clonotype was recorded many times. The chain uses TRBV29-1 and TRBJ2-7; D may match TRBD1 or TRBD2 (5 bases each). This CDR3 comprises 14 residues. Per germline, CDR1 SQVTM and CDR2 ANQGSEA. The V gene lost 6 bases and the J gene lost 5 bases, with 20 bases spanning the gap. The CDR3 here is CSVPNGSGSDEQYF. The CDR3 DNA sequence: TGCAGCGTCCCGAATGGCTCAGGGAGCGACGAGCAGTACTTC.

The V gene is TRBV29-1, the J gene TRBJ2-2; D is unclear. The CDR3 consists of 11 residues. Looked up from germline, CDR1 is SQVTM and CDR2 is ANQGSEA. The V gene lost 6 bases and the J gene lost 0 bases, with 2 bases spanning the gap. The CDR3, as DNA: TGCAGCGTAGCGAACACCGGGGAGCTGTTTTTT. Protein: CSVANTGELFF.

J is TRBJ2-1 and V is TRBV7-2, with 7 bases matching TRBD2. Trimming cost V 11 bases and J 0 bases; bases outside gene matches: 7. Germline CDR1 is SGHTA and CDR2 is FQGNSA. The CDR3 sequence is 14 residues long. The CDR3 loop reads CACSGGFSYNEQFF. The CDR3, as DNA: TGTGCCTGCTCGGGGGGATTCTCCTACAATGAGCAGTTCTTC.

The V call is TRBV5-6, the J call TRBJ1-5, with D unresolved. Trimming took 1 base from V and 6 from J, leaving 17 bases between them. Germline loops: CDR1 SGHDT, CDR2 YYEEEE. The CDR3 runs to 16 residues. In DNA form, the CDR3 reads TGTGCCAGCAGCTTGTGGACGACGAAAGCGGTTCAGCCCCAGCATTTT. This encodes CASSLWTTKAVQPQHF.

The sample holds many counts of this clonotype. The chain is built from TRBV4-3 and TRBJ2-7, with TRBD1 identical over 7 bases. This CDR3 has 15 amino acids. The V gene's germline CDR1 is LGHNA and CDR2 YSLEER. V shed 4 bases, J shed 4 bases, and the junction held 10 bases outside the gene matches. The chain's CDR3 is CASSLWAGGTYEQYF. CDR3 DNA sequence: TGCGCCAGCAGCCTGTGGGCAGGGGGAACTTACGAGCAGTACTTC.

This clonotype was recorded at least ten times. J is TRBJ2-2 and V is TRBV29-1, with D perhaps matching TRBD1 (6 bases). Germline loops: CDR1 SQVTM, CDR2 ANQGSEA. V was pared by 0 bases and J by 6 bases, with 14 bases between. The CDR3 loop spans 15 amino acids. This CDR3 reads CSVEDRTGSPGELFF. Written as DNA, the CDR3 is TGCAGCGTTGAAGATCGCACAGGGTCACCCGGGGAGCTGTTTTTT.

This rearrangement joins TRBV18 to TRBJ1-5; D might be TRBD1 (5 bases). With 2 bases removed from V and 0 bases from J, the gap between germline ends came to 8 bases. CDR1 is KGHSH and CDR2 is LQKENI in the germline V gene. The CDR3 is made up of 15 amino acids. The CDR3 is CASSPRGNSNQPQHF. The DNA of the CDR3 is TGTGCCAGCTCACCAAGGGGAAATAGCAATCAGCCCCAGCATTTT. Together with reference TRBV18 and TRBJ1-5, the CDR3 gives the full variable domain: NAGVMQNPRHLVRRRGQEARLRCSPMKGHSHVYWYRQLPEEGLKFMVYLQKENIIDESGMPKERFSAEFPKEGPSILRIQQVVRGDSAAYFCASSPRGNSNQPQHFGDGTRLSIL.

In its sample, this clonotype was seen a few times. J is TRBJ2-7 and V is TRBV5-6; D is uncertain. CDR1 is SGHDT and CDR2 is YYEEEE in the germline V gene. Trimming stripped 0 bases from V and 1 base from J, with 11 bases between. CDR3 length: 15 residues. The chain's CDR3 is CASSLVESTSYEQYV. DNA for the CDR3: TGTGCCAGCAGCTTGGTTGAAAGCACGTCCTACGAGCAGTACGTC.

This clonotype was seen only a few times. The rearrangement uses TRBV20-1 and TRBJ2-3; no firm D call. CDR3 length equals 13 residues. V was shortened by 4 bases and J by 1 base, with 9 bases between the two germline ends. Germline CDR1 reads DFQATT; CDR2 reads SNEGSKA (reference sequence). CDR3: CSATFLRTDTQYF. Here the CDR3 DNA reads TGCAGTGCTACCTTTTTACGCACAGATACGCAGTATTTT.